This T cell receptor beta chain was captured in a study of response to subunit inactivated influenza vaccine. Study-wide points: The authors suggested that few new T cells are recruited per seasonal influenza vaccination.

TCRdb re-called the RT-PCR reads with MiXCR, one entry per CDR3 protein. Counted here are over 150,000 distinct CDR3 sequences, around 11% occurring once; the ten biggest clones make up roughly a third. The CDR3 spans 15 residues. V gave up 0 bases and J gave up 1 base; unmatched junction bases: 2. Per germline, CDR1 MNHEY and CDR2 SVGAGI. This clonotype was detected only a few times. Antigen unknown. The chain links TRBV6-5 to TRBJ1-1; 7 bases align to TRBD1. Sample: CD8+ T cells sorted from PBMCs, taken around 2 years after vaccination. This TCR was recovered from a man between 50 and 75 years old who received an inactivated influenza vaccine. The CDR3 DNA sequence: TGTGCCAGCAGTTACTCGAACAGGGGGAACACTGAAGCTTTCTTT. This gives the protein CASSYSNRGNTEAFF.